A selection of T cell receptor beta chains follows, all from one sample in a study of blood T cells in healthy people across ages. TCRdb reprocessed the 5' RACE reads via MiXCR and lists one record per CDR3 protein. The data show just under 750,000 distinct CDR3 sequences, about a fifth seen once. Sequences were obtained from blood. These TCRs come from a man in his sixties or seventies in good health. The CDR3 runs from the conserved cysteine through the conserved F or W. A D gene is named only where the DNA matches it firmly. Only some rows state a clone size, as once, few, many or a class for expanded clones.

DNA: TGTGCCAGCAGTGATGACTATCAGCCCCAGCATTTT
CDR3: CASSDDYQPQHF
size: -
D: -
J: TRBJ1-5
V: TRBV6-6

DNA: TGTGCCAGCTTACCGGGACAGGGAACAGATACGCAGTATTTT
CDR3: CASLPGQGTDTQYF
size: -
D: TRBD1
J: TRBJ2-3
V: TRBV2

DNA: TGTGCCAGCATCCGGGGCAGGGGGCAGCAGCCCCAGCATTTT
CDR3: CASIRGRGQQPQHF
size: -
D: TRBD1
J: TRBJ1-5
V: TRBV2

DNA: TGTGCCAGCAGTTACTCCGGGCCTCCGCTTGACTACACCTTC
CDR3: CASSYSGPPLDYTF
size: few
D: -
J: TRBJ1-2
V: TRBV6-5

DNA: TGTGCCAGCAGGAAGACTACTAATGAGCAGTTCTTC
CDR3: CASRKTTNEQFF
size: few
D: -
J: TRBJ2-1
V: TRBV6-5

DNA: TGTGCCAGCAGCCACCGTGGCAGGGAGGAGTACTATGGCTACACCTTC
CDR3: CASSHRGREEYYGYTF
size: few
D: -
J: TRBJ1-2
V: TRBV4-2

DNA: TGTGCCAGCCGGGCCTCGACCGGGGAGCTGTTTTTT
CDR3: CASRASTGELFF
size: few
D: -
J: TRBJ2-2
V: TRBV28

DNA: TGTGCCAGCAGCCCCGGGACAGACTACGAGCGGTACTTC
CDR3: CASSPGTDYERYF
size: few
D: TRBD1
J: TRBJ2-5
V: TRBV7-9

DNA: TGTGCCAGTAGTATTAACAGGGGGACAGATACGCAGTATTTT
CDR3: CASSINRGTDTQYF
size: -
D: TRBD1
J: TRBJ2-3
V: TRBV19

DNA: TGCAGCGTGAGGACAGGGGATTATAATTCACCCCTCCACTTT
CDR3: CSVRTGDYNSPLHF
size: few
D: TRBD1
J: TRBJ1-6
V: TRBV29-1

DNA: TGTGCCAGCAGTTACCCGACCTTGAGGGGCTATGGCTACACCTTC
CDR3: CASSYPTLRGYGYTF
size: few
D: -
J: TRBJ1-2
V: TRBV6-2/TRBV6-3

DNA: TGCAGTGCCTCGAGGCTCAGCACAGATACGCAGTATTTT
CDR3: CSASRLSTDTQYF
size: -
D: -
J: TRBJ2-3
V: TRBV20-1

DNA: TGCAGCGTACGGGCCTCGGGGGACAATCAGCCCCAGCATTTT
CDR3: CSVRASGDNQPQHF
size: -
D: -
J: TRBJ1-5
V: TRBV29-1

DNA: TGCGCCAGCAGCCATAACTCGAACACTGAAGCTTTCTTT
CDR3: CASSHNSNTEAFF
size: -
D: -
J: TRBJ1-1
V: TRBV5-1

DNA: TGTGCCAGCAGCTACATAGCGGGGAGCAACCAAGAGACCCAGTACTTC
CDR3: CASSYIAGSNQETQYF
size: few
D: TRBD2
J: TRBJ2-5
V: TRBV7-2

DNA: TGCGCCAGCAGCTTGGCCATGGAGCGGACCTACGAGCAGTACTTC
CDR3: CASSLAMERTYEQYF
size: -
D: -
J: TRBJ2-7
V: TRBV5-1

DNA: TGTGCCACCAGTAGCCAAACGGGGGCAGTTACTGAAGCTTTCTTT
CDR3: CATSSQTGAVTEAFF
size: -
D: -
J: TRBJ1-1
V: TRBV24-1

DNA: TGTGCCAGCAGTTACTCTCCGGGGGGGTACAATGAGCAGTTCTTC
CDR3: CASSYSPGGYNEQFF
size: -
D: TRBD2
J: TRBJ2-1
V: TRBV6-5

DNA: TGTGCCAGCACCCCTAATTCCCCAGGGAAGAGCTACGAGCAGTACTTC
CDR3: CASTPNSPGKSYEQYF
size: few
D: -
J: TRBJ2-7
V: TRBV28